The T cell receptor (beta chain) under discussion was sequenced for a study of human T cells and chemical hapten exposure. General observations from the study: Those TCRs sitting above 1 in 1000 frequency stayed the same with DPC sensitization.

In the authors' workflow: Samples had a median of around 100,000 TCRs, ranging 23,224 to 690,600. TCRdb recomputed calls from the 5' RACE reads with MiXCR, one row per CDR3 protein. V and J calls and clone size were set by TCRdb, not the authors. The table records roughly 120,000 distinct CDR3 sequences, around 20% of them present only once. This clonotype was counted only a few times. Its antigen remains unidentified. Germline assignment: CDR1 LNHNV and CDR2 YYDKDF (reference sequence). The CDR3 length is 13 residues. V was pared by 4 bases and J by 4 bases, with 10 bases between. The study extracted total RNA from unfractionated whole blood.

This clonotype was obtained from a human donor in good health. The chain recombines TRBV15 with TRBJ1-2; no firm D call. The CDR3 DNA reads TGTGCCACCAGCACTTACCATAGCTATGGCTACACCTTC. This sequence encodes CATSTYHSYGYTF.